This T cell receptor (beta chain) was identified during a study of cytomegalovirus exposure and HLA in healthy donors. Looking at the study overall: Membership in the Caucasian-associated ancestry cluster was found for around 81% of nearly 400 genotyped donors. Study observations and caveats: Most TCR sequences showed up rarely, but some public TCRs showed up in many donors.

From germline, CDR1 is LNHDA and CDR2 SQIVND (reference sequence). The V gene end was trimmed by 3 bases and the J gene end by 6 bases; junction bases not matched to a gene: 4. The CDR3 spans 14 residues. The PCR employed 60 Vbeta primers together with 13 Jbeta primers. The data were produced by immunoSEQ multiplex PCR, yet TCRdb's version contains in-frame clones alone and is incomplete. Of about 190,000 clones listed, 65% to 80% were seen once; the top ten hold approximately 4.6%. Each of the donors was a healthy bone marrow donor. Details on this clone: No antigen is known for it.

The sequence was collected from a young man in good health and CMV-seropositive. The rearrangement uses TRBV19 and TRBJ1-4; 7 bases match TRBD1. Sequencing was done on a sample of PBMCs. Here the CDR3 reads CASSIDREDEKLFF. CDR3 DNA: TGTGCCAGTAGTATCGACAGGGAGGATGAAAAACTGTTTTTT. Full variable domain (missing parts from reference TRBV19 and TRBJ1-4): DGGITQSPKYLFRKEGQNVTLSCEQNLNHDAMYWYRQDPGQGLRLIYYSQIVNDFQKGDIAEGYSVSREKKESFPLTVTSAQKNPTAFYLCASSIDREDEKLFFGSGTQLSVL.